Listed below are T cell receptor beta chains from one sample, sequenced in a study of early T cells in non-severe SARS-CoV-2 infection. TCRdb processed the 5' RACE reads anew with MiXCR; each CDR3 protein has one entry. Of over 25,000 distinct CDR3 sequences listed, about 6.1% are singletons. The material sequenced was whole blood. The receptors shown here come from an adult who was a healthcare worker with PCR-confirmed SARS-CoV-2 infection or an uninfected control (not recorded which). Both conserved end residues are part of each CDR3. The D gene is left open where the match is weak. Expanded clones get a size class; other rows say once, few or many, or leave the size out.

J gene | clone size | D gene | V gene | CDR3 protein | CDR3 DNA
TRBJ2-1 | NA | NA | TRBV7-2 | CASSLALYNEQFF | TGTGCCAGCAGCTTAGCCCTGTACAATGAGCAGTTCTTC
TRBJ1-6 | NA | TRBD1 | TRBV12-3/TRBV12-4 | CASSFRDRANSPLHF | TGTGCCAGCAGTTTCCGGGACAGGGCTAATTCACCCCTCCACTTT
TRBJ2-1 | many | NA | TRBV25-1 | CASSVGGRDEQFF | TGTGCCAGCAGTGTGGGGGGCAGGGATGAGCAGTTCTTC
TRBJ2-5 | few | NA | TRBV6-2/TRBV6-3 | CASTNRLSQETQYF | TGTGCCAGCACAAATCGACTATCCCAAGAGACCCAGTACTTC
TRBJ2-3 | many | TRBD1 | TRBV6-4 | CASSERQGADTQYF | TGTGCCAGCAGTGAGCGTCAGGGGGCAGATACGCAGTATTTT
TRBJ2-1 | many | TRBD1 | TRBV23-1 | CASSRIRDRGYNEQFF | TGCGCCAGCAGTCGGATCCGGGACAGGGGATACAATGAGCAGTTCTTC
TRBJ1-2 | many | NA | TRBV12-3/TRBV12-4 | CASTVQGEYGYTF | TGTGCCAGCACCGTACAGGGTGAATATGGCTACACCTTC
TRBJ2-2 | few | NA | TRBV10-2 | CASTPSPNTGELFF | TGCGCCAGCACTCCTAGCCCGAACACCGGGGAGCTGTTTTTT
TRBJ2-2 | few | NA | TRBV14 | CASSQARLHTGELFF | TGTGCCAGCAGCCAAGCGAGGTTACACACCGGGGAGCTGTTTTTT
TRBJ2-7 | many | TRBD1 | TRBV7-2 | CASSLNRGSDEQYF | TGTGCCAGCAGCCTGAACAGGGGGTCCGACGAGCAGTACTTC
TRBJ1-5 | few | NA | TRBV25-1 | CASSGALGDQPQHF | TGTGCCAGCAGTGGAGCCTTGGGGGATCAGCCCCAGCATTTT
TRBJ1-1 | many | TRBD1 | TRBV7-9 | CASGGTRGEDTEAFF | TGTGCCAGCGGGGGAACCAGGGGGGAGGACACTGAAGCTTTCTTT
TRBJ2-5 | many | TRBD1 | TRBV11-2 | CASSPLGAGGETQYF | TGTGCCAGCAGCCCCCTCGGAGCAGGGGGAGAGACCCAGTACTTC
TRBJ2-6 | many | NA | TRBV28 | CASSLYLPGGAFTGANVLTF | TGTGCCAGCAGTTTATACCTACCCGGGGGCGCTTTCACTGGGGCCAACGTCCTGACTTTC
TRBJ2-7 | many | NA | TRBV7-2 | CASSFGTHSYEQYF | TGTGCCAGCAGCTTTGGGACACACTCCTACGAGCAGTACTTC
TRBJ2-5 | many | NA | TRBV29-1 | CSVAWTKETQYF | TGCAGCGTTGCCTGGACAAAAGAGACCCAGTACTTC
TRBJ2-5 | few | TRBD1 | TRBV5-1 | CASSKGGARLLETQYF | TGCGCCAGCAGCAAAGGGGGCGCGCGCCTATTGGAGACCCAGTACTTC
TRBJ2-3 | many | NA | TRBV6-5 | CASSTQGPADTQYF | TGTGCCAGCAGTACGCAGGGTCCGGCAGATACGCAGTATTTT
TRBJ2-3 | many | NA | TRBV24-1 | CATTRGATDTQYF | TGTGCCACCACCCGGGGGGCCACAGATACGCAGTATTTT
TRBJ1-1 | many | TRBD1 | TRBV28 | CASRDRGLQNTEAFF | TGTGCCAGCAGAGACAGGGGGCTCCAGAACACTGAAGCTTTCTTT
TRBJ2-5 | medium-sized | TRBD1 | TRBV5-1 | CASSAGTGSNQETQYF | TGCGCCAGCAGCGCCGGGACAGGGTCGAACCAAGAGACCCAGTACTTC
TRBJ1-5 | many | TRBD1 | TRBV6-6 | CASSYPPGQGIDQPQHF | TGTGCCAGCAGTTACCCGCCGGGACAGGGGATCGATCAGCCCCAGCATTTT
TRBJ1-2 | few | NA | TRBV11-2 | CASSLEAGVVYGYTF | TGTGCCAGCAGCTTAGAGGCAGGCGTCGTTTATGGCTACACCTTC
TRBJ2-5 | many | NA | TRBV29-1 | CSVADGVETQYF | TGCAGCGTTGCCGATGGGGTCGAGACCCAGTACTTC
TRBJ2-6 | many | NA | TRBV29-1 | CSVHDRSSGANVLTF | TGCAGCGTGCATGACCGAAGCTCTGGGGCCAACGTCCTGACTTTC
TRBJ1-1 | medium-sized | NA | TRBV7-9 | CASSLALAGNTEAFF | TGTGCCAGCAGCTTAGCGCTGGCAGGGAACACTGAAGCTTTCTTT
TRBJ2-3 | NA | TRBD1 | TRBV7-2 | CASSYDRVADTQYF | TGTGCCAGCAGCTACGACAGGGTGGCAGATACGCAGTATTTT
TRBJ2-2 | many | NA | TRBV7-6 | CASSLGEITGELFF | TGTGCCAGCAGCTTAGGGGAGATCACCGGGGAGCTGTTTTTT
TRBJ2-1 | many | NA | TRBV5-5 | CASSLLAGATSNEQFF | TGTGCCAGCAGCTTGTTAGCAGGGGCCACAAGCAATGAGCAGTTCTTC
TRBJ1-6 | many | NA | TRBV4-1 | CASSQGWAGDSPLHF | TGCGCCAGCAGCCAAGGTTGGGCAGGAGATTCACCCCTCCACTTT
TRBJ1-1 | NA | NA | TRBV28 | CASSTPRMNTEAFF | TGTGCCAGCAGTACCCCTCGTATGAACACTGAAGCTTTCTTT